This TCR beta chain appears in the sequencing data of a study of T cells in localized non-small cell lung cancer. General study findings and limits: An association was observed between higher blood T cell density and longer overall survival. Sequencing was restricted to one tumor region; therefore, heterogeneity remains possible. A median of roughly 57 clones ranked among the top 100 in tumor appeared in adjacent lung. Peak T cell clonality was found in uninvolved adjacent lung, exceeding tumor.

TCRdb's table, derived via immunoSEQ multiplex PCR, lists solely in-frame clones and lacks some. The repertoire consists of 55,000 or so clones, with over 60% occurring once and the leading ten covering more than 4%. About this clone: What it binds is not known.

The source of this sequence is a woman aged 40-75 years with stage II lung adenocarcinoma. Sequenced material: PBMCs, taken before any cancer treatment.

This CDR3 reads CASSDLGQGLYGYTF. The CDR3 nucleotides are TGTGCCAGCAGCGATCTTGGGCAGGGTCTCTATGGCTACACCTTC. The gene calls are TRBV6-5 and TRBJ1-2; weak D call: TRBD1 (5 bases). The CDR3 runs 15 residues. Germline CDR1 is MNHEY and CDR2 is SVGAGI. V was shortened by 6 bases and J by 4 bases, with 18 bases between the two germline ends.